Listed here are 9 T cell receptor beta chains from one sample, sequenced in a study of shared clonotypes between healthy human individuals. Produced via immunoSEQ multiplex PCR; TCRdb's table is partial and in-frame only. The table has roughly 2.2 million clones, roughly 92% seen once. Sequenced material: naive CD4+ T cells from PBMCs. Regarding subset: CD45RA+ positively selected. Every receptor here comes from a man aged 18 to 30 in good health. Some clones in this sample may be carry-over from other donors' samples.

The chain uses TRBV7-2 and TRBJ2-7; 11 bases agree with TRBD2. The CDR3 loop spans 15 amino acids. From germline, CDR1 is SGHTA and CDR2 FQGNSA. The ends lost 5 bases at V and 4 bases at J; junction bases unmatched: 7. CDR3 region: CASSKLAGVAYEQYF. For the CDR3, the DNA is TGTGCCAGCAGCAAACTAGCGGGAGTCGCGTACGAGCAGTACTTC.

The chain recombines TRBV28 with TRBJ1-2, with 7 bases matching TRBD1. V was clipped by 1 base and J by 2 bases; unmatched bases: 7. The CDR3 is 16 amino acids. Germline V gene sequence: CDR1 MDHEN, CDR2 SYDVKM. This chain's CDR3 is CASSLSLTGKNYGYTF. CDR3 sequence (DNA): TGTGCCAGCAGTTTATCCCTGACAGGGAAGAACTATGGCTACACCTTC.

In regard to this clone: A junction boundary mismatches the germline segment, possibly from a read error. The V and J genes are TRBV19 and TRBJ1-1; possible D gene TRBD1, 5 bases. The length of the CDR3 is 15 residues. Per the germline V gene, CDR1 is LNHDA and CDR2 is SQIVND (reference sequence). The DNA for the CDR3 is TGTGCCAGTAGTGGGACGGTTCTCTCGGTGTCTGAGGCTTTCTTT. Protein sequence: CASSGTVLSVSEAFF.

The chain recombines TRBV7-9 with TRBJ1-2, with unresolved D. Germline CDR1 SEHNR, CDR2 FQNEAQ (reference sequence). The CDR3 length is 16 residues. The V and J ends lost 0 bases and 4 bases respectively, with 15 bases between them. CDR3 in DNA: TGTGCCAGCAGCTTAGCGGTGGGAATAGCGGGCTATGGCTACACCTTC. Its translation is CASSLAVGIAGYGYTF.

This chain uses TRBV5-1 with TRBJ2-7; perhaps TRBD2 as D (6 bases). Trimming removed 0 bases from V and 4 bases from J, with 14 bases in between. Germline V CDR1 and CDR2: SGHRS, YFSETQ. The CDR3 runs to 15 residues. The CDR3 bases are TGCGCCAGCAGCTTGGGGGCGGGATATCGGTACGAGCAGTACTTC. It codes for CASSLGAGYRYEQYF.

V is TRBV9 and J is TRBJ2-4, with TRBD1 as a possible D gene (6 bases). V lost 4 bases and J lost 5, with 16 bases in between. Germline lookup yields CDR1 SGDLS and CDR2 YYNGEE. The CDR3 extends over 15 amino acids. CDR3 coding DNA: TGTGCCAGCAGCTTGACCGGGACATTCCAAAACATTCAGTACTTC. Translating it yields CASSLTGTFQNIQYF.

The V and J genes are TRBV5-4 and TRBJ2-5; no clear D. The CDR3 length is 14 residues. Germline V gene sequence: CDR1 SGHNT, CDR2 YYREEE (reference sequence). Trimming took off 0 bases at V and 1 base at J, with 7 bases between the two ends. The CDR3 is CASSLGATQETQYF. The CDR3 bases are TGTGCCAGCAGCTTGGGGGCAACCCAAGAGACCCAGTACTTC. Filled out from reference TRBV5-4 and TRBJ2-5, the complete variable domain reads ETGVTQSPTHLIKTRGQQVTLRCSSQSGHNTVSWYQQALGQGPQFIFQYYREEENGRGNFPPRFSGLQFPNYSSELNVNALELDDSALYLCASSLGATQETQYFGPGTRLLVL.

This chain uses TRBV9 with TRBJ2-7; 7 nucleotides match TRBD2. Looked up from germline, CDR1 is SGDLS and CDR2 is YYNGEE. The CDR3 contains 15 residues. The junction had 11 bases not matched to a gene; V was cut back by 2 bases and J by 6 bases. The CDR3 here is CASSVAPGGGLEQYF. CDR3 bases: TGTGCCAGCAGCGTGGCCCCCGGGGGAGGGCTCGAGCAGTACTTC.

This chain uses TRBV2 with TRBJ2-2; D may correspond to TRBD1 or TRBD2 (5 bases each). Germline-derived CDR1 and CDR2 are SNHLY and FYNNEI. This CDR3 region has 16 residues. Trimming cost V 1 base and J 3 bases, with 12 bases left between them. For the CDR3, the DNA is TGTGCCAGCAGTGAAGAGGGGACCGGGTACACCGGGGAGCTGTTTTTT. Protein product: CASSEEGTGYTGELFF.